The clone carrying this T cell receptor (beta chain) was observed a few times. The germline V gene encodes CDR1 SGHVS and CDR2 FQNEAQ. The junction had 6 bases not matched to a gene; V was cut back by 1 base and J by 11 bases. The CDR3 runs 15 residues. The data originate from a study of cytomegalovirus exposure and HLA in healthy donors. The PCR was carried out with 60 Vbeta primers and 13 Jbeta primers. TCRdb keeps only in-frame clones here, not all; method: immunoSEQ multiplex PCR. In the table there are about 160,000 clones, over 70% of which are singletons. The chain recombines TRBV7-8 with TRBJ2-1, with TRBD2 matching 12 bases. The sequence was collected from a woman aged 45-60 years in good health and CMV-seropositive. Sequenced input: PBMCs. The CDR3 spells CASSLDLAGGWKQFF. The CDR3 nucleotides are TGTGCCAGCAGCTTAGATCTAGCGGGGGGGTGGAAGCAGTTCTTC.